This TCR beta chain was documented in a study of blood T cell repertoires in COVID-19. Trimming cost V 5 bases and J 3 bases, with 16 bases left between them. This CDR3 is 15 amino acids long. Germline CDR1 and CDR2: SEHNR and FQNEAQ (reference sequence). The table came from immunoSEQ multiplex PCR; TCRdb's copy has only in-frame clones and leaves some out. The table has approximately 150,000 clones, about 85% seen once. Sequencing input: peripheral blood. V and J are TRBV7-9 and TRBJ1-1; a weak D match, TRBD1 (5 bases). The clonotype was recovered from a man aged 35-49 years with acute or convalescent COVID-19. This CDR3 is CASSPQGQIYTEAFF. The CDR3 nucleotides are TGTGCCAGCAGCCCTCAGGGCCAGATCTACACTGAAGCTTTCTTT.